This T cell receptor (beta chain) was observed in a study of blood T cell repertoires in COVID-19. On the study more broadly: Samples came from the United States, Italy and Spain, spanning acute and convalescent COVID-19.

The method was immunoSEQ multiplex PCR; TCRdb's version includes in-frame clones alone and lacks a portion of them. Among under 120,000 clones listed, 69% were seen once. This CDR3 region has 16 residues. Germline V gene sequence: CDR1 PRHDT, CDR2 FYEKMQ (reference sequence). The ends lost 5 bases at V and 4 bases at J; junction bases unmatched: 12. The origin of this receptor is an elderly man with acute or convalescent COVID-19. The sequencing input was peripheral blood. The genes are TRBV13 and TRBJ2-3; 7 positions agree with TRBD2. The CDR3 region is CASSTPLGGRPDTQYF. DNA of the CDR3: TGTGCCAGCAGCACCCCCCTGGGCGGGAGACCAGATACGCAGTATTTT.